This TCR beta chain is drawn from a study of blood T cell repertoires in COVID-19. Study at large: COVID-19 samples collected from the United States, Italy and Spain covered acute and convalescent phases.

The germline gives CDR1 LGHNT, CDR2 FRNRAP. There are 14 residues in the CDR3. The V and J ends lost 5 bases and 5 bases, in that order; junction bases with no gene match: 8. Profiling relied on immunoSEQ multiplex PCR, and the TCRdb table lists in-frame clones only, not all of them. The sample has about 330,000 clones; roughly 87% are singletons. The chain has TRBV12-5 and TRBJ1-2; 7 bases match TRBD1. The specimen was PBMCs or T cells enriched from blood (not recorded which). The receptor comes from a young woman who had recovered from COVID-19. The CDR3 loop is CASGPDRVLYGYTF. CDR3 sequence (DNA): TGTGCTAGTGGTCCCGACAGGGTTTTATATGGCTACACCTTC.